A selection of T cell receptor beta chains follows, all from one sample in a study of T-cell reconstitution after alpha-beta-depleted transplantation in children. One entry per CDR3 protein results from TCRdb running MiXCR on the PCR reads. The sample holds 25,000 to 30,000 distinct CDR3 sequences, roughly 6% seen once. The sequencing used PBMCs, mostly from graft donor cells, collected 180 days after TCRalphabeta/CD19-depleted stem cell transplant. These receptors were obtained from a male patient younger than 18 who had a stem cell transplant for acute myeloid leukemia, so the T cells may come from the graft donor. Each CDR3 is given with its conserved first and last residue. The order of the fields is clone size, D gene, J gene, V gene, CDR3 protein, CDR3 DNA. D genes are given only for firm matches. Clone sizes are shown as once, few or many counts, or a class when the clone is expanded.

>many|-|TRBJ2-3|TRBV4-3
CASSQDLADTQYF
TGCGCCAGCAGCCAAGATCTCGCAGATACGCAGTATTTT
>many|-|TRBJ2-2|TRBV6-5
CASNGDLTTGELFF
TGTGCCAGCAACGGGGACCTAACCACCGGGGAGCTGTTTTTT
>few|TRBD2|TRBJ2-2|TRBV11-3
CASSGGSTGELFF
TGTGCCAGCAGTGGCGGGAGCACCGGGGAGCTGTTTTTT
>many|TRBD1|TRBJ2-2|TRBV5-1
CASSPPGQVLTGELFF
TGCGCCAGCAGCCCTCCGGGACAGGTCCTCACCGGGGAGCTGTTTTTT
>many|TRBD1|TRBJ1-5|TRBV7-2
CASSLRTGSGSHQPQHF
TGTGCCAGCAGCCTCCGGACAGGGTCCGGCTCTCATCAGCCCCAGCATTTT
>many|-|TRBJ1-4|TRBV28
CASSLTGSTNEKLFF
TGTGCCAGCAGTTTAACGGGGTCGACTAATGAAAAACTGTTTTTT
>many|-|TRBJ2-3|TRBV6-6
CASGGRGTDTQYF
TGTGCCAGCGGGGGCAGAGGCACAGATACGCAGTATTTT
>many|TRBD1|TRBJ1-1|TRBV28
CASSTDRGLREAFF
TGTGCCAGCAGTACGGACAGGGGGCTTCGTGAGGCTTTCTTT
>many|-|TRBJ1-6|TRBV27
CASSLWSNSPLHF
TGTGCCAGCAGTTTATGGTCGAATTCACCCCTCCACTTT
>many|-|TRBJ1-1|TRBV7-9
CASSFSGTEAFF
TGTGCCAGCAGCTTTAGCGGGACGGAAGCTTTCTTT
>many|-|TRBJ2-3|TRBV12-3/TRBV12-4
CASRPGVASSTDTQYF
TGTGCCAGCAGGCCCGGGGTGGCCTCTAGCACAGATACGCAGTATTTT